Presented here are 12 T cell receptor beta chains from one specimen sequenced in a study of blood T cell repertoires in COVID-19. This table comes from immunoSEQ multiplex PCR, and its TCRdb copy is limited to in-frame clones, with some not included. In the table there are 200,000 to 300,000 clones, almost 85% of which are singletons. The sample was peripheral blood. These receptors all stem from a man aged 45 to 65 with acute or convalescent COVID-19.

This chain uses TRBV28 with TRBJ1-5; no clear D gene. This CDR3 is built from 13 residues. Trimming left V 2 bases short and J 7 bases short, with 9 bases between. CDR1 MDHEN and CDR2 SYDVKM come from the germline V gene. The CDR3 region is CASSLQVEQPQHF. CDR3 in DNA: TGTGCCAGCAGTTTACAAGTGGAGCAGCCCCAGCATTTT.

This clone appeared a single time. CDR3: CSALRSFGSRRDTEAFF. For the CDR3, the DNA is TGCAGCGCCCTCCGCTCGTTTGGGAGCCGGAGGGACACTGAAGCTTTCTTT. The chain joins TRBV29-1 to TRBJ1-1; D is uncertain. Trimming shortened V by 7 bases and J by 3 bases, and 27 bases separated the two germline ends. This CDR3 has 17 amino acids. CDR1 is SQVTM, CDR2 ANQGSEA, per germline.

This clone was seen ten or more times. The gene calls are TRBV10-3 and TRBJ2-3, with 10 bases aligning to TRBD1. CDR1 is ENHRY, CDR2 SYGVKD, per germline. J gave up 3 bases and V 5 bases, and 5 bases lay outside the gene matches. The CDR3 has 15 amino acids. CDR3 DNA sequence: TGTGCCATCAGTACCGGGACAGGGGATACAGATACGCAGTATTTT. It yields the protein CAISTGTGDTDTQYF.

The chain is built from TRBV5-1 and TRBJ2-1; TRBD2 aligns across 12 bases. This CDR3 spans 17 amino acids. The germline V gene encodes CDR1 SGHRS and CDR2 YFSETQ. Trimming took 4 bases from V and 2 from J; bases not matched to a gene: 7. Written as DNA, the CDR3 is TGCGCCAGCAGCCCGGGACTAGCGGGCGTGACCTACAATGAGCAGTTCTTC. Its protein is CASSPGLAGVTYNEQFF. The whole variable domain, remainder taken from reference TRBV5-1 and TRBJ2-1, is KAGVTQTPRYLIKTRGQQVTLSCSPISGHRSVSWYQQTPGQGLQFLFEYFSETQRNKGNFPGRFSGRQFSNSRSEMNVSTLELGDSALYLCASSPGLAGVTYNEQFFGPGTRLTVL.

This chain links TRBV27 with TRBJ1-6; D may be TRBD1 (6 bases). V dropped 2 bases and J dropped 2 bases, with 16 bases sitting between them. The CDR3 has 18 residues. CDR1 and CDR2 (germline): MNHEY, SMNVEV (reference sequence). This CDR3 is CASSLGTPGSTYNSPLHF. The CDR3 nucleotides read TGTGCCAGCAGTTTAGGGACACCCGGTTCGACCTATAATTCACCCCTCCACTTT.

The genes are TRBV28 and TRBJ1-6; 8 bases are shared with TRBD1. This CDR3 region has 15 residues. V was pared by 3 bases and J by 7 bases, with 5 bases of the junction left unmatched. Germline-derived CDR1 and CDR2 are MDHEN and SYDVKM. The CDR3 DNA follows: TGTGCCAGCAGTTTGGGGGACAGGAAAAATTCACCCCTCCACTTT. It is translated as CASSLGDRKNSPLHF.

This clone has a handful of counts. V is TRBV10-3 and J is TRBJ2-1; TRBD2 matches 9 bases. Losses at the gene ends were 4 bases for V and 9 bases for J; bases not matched to a gene: 10. Germline lookup yields CDR1 ENHRY and CDR2 SYGVKD. The CDR3 has 15 amino acids. For the CDR3, the DNA is TGTGCCATCAGTGGTGCGGGGGGGCGGGCGTCTGAGCAGTTCTTC. Its protein product is CAISGAGGRASEQFF.

The CDR3 is CASSSLRAAGYTF. CDR3 coding DNA: TGTGCCAGCAGTTCCCTCAGGGCGGCTGGCTACACCTTC. The chain carries TRBV12-3 or TRBV12-4 and TRBJ1-2; tentative D call: TRBD1 (5 bases). The CDR3 has 13 amino acids. Trimming removed 4 bases from V and 7 bases from J, with 13 bases in between.

This chain connects TRBV11-3 to TRBJ2-2; tentatively, D is TRBD1 (5 bases). CDR3 length equals 16 residues. CDR1 SGHNT and CDR2 YENEEA come from the germline V gene. The ends were cut back, 5 bases at V and 1 base at J, with 14 bases in the middle. The CDR3 region has the DNA TGTGCCAGCAGCCCAGACCTTACAGGGAACACCGGGGAGCTGTTTTTT. It is translated as CASSPDLTGNTGELFF.

The gene calls are TRBV6-5 and TRBJ1-2; 7 bases map to TRBD1. CDR3 length equals 14 residues. The V segment lost 4 bases and the J segment 4 bases; nucleotides outside the gene matches: 6. CDR1 MNHEY and CDR2 SVGAGI come from the germline V gene. CDR3 in amino acids: CASSSGQELYGYTF. For the CDR3, the DNA is TGTGCCAGCAGTTCCGGACAGGAACTCTATGGCTACACCTTC.

This clone was detected only once. V usage is TRBV19 and J usage is TRBJ1-5; maybe TRBD1 (5 bases). The V and J ends lost 0 bases and 2 bases respectively, with 11 bases between them. The germline gives CDR1 LNHDA, CDR2 SQIVND (reference sequence). This CDR3 region has 16 residues. CDR3 DNA: TGTGCCAGTAGTATAGAGCTCAGGGTTGGCAATCAGCCCCAGCATTTT. Translated, it gives CASSIELRVGNQPQHF.

The V gene is TRBV10-1, the J gene TRBJ1-1, with TRBD1 as a possible D gene (6 bases). CDR1 is WNHNN and CDR2 is SYGVQD in the germline V gene (reference sequence). The germline V and J ends were trimmed by 1 base and 3 bases, with 9 bases remaining between them. This CDR3 spans 14 amino acids. The CDR3 nucleotides are TGCGCCAGCAGTGAGTTTGCAGGGGACACTGAAGCTTTCTTT. Translation: CASSEFAGDTEAFF.